What follows is one TCR beta chain and its context. Its antigen remains undetermined. Qualities for individual bases were not recorded, and no much larger clone is one base off. TCRdb records Illumina HiSeq 2500 as the sequencer. TCR beta libraries were prepared by quantitative 5'-RACE with molecular barcodes. Per the original workflow: Disease-linked TCR variants were identified with a new computational method built on a probabilistic model of VDJ rearrangement. In TCRdb, the public reads were trimmed at Q25 with fastp and aligned with MiXCR, with productive beta chains retained. Rows matching on CDR3 protein sequence are summarized as one entry with the most common DNA and genes. These V and J calls are TCRdb output, not the study's own analysis. The table for this sample lists 350,000 to 550,000 distinct CDR3 sequences; roughly 26% of them were counted only once. 0.89% of the sample is taken by the ten largest.

Trimming removed 0 bases from V and 4 bases from J; the gene matches leave 2 bases unexplained. The germline V gene provides CDR1 SGHRS and CDR2 YFSETQ. The CDR3 spans 14 residues, from the cysteine through the phenylalanine. Only the CDR3 part of the read is kept: 42 bases, read in frame from the first base. The data derive from a study of CD8 T cells in ankylosing spondylitis (dated by TCRdb to about 2017). Regarding the study in general: To find TCR variants linked to disease, the study profiled T cell receptor beta repertoires in ankylosing spondylitis patients and healthy donors. The full study cohort was made up of 25 to 30 ankylosing spondylitis patients and more than 90 healthy donors. Peripheral blood was sampled, and synovial fluid was additionally collected from ankylosing spondylitis patients. Study-level results and caveats: Some motif variants had previously been reported in the synovial fluid and blood of reactive arthritis patients, which suggests shared mechanisms of disease initiation. The disease-linked clones were reported to be significantly enriched in matched synovial fluid samples from ankylosing spondylitis patients. Blood from ankylosing spondylitis patients appeared to be characterized by a TCR beta motif made up of about 8 highly homologous amino acid variants. A CD8+ phenotype was shown by the disease-linked clones, which were found at relatively low frequencies in peripheral blood.

The rearranged segments are TRBV5-1 and TRBJ1-1; 8 bases in the junction line up with TRBD1. Sequencing was performed on blood, either unsorted or a sorted T cell fraction (not recorded which). The origin of this receptor is a male donor with ankylosing spondylitis. The nucleotide sequence reads as follows: TGCGCCAGCAGCTTGGAAGACAGGGGCACTGAAGCTTTCTTT. Its protein product is CASSLEDRGTEAFF.